Below, 14 T cell receptor beta chains from the same sample are listed, as sequenced in a study of blood T cell repertoires in COVID-19. Produced via immunoSEQ multiplex PCR; TCRdb's table is partial and in-frame only. The sample lists about 140,000 clones, about 82% occurring once. The sample was peripheral blood. The receptor source for this set is a woman older than 75 with active or convalescent COVID-19.

The rearrangement uses TRBV4-1 and TRBJ2-7; tentatively, D is TRBD1 (5 bases). The CDR3 is 15 residues long. The V gene's germline CDR1 is MGHRA and CDR2 YSYEKL. The V end was cut by 3 bases, the J end by 6 bases, with 18 bases between. The CDR3 loop is CASSHPGRALSEQYF. CDR3 DNA sequence: TGCGCCAGCAGCCACCCCGGCAGGGCTCTTTCCGAGCAGTACTTC.

The chain couples TRBV19 to TRBJ1-6; TRBD1 might be the D (5 bases). Deletions cut 3 bases from V and 0 bases from J, with 18 bases between. From germline, CDR1 is LNHDA and CDR2 SQIVND (reference sequence). CDR3 size: 19 residues. The CDR3 here is CASSISDYRIRSYNSPLHF. CDR3 DNA: TGTGCCAGTAGTATCTCGGATTACAGGATCCGCTCCTATAATTCACCCCTCCACTTT.

The V and J genes are TRBV27 and TRBJ2-7; 9 bases are shared with TRBD1. V gave up 8 bases and J gave up 1 base; unmatched junction bases: 6. The length of the CDR3 is 14 residues. Looked up from germline, CDR1 is MNHEY and CDR2 is SMNVEV (reference sequence). CDR3 DNA: TGTGCCAGCTCTCATGGGACAGGGTCCTACGAGCAGTACTTC. Translating it yields CASSHGTGSYEQYF.

The chain recombines TRBV3-1 (or the pseudogene TRBV3-2) with TRBJ2-4, with 7 positions matching TRBD2. Germline values: CDR1 LGHDT, CDR2 YNNKEL (reference sequence). The trim removed 2 bases at V and 9 bases at J, leaving 19 bases unmatched. This CDR3 is 18 amino acids long. The CDR3 spells CASSQRHLGGGIEVIQYF. CDR3 DNA: TGTGCCAGCAGCCAAAGACATCTTGGGGGGGGTATCGAGGTCATTCAGTACTTC.

J is TRBJ1-5 and V is TRBV20-1; D not certain. Germline V CDR1 and CDR2: DFQATT, SNEGSKA (reference sequence). The CDR3 loop spans 14 amino acids. Trimming took off 3 bases at V and 0 bases at J, with 9 bases between the two ends. CDR3 sequence reads: CSASSGYSNQPQHF. CDR3 DNA sequence: TGCAGTGCTAGTTCGGGGTATAGCAATCAGCCCCAGCATTTT.

This chain links TRBV6-5 with TRBJ2-2, with D possibly matching TRBD1 (6 bases). This CDR3 is built from 13 residues. Trimming took off 8 bases at V and 4 bases at J, with 11 bases between the two ends. The V gene's germline CDR1 is MNHEY and CDR2 SVGAGI. DNA of the CDR3: TGTGCCAGCGCGGACAGCCCCACCGGGGAGCTGTTTTTT. Translating it yields CASADSPTGELFF.

The table lists this clone with a count of one. V gene TRBV21-1 combines with J gene TRBJ1-6; TRBD1 is the table's D call and was not checked against the DNA. TRBV21-1 is annotated as a pseudogene. The CDR3 spans 15 residues. CDR3 in amino acids: CASSKASLRGSPLHF. In nucleotides, the CDR3 is TGTGCCAGCAGCAAAGCTTCATTAAGGGGTTCACCCCTCCACTTT.

This chain uses TRBV10-2 with TRBJ1-6; no definite D call. CDR3 size: 14 residues. Deletions cut 2 bases from V and 7 bases from J, with 9 bases between. Per germline, CDR1 WSHSY and CDR2 SAAADI. For the CDR3, the DNA is TGCGCCAGCAGTGAGGTGCCTACCAATTCACCCCTCCACTTT. Translation gives CASSEVPTNSPLHF.

The gene calls are TRBV6-2 or TRBV6-3 and TRBJ2-7, with TRBD2 matching over 8 bases. V shed 2 bases, J shed 7 bases, and the junction held 13 bases outside the gene matches. The CDR3 covers 16 residues. Per germline, CDR1 MNHEY and CDR2 SVGEGT. The DNA of the CDR3 is TGTGCCAGCAGTTACACCGTTAGCGGGGCCACTGGGGAGCAGTACTTC. It is translated as CASSYTVSGATGEQYF.

The rearrangement links TRBV6-5 to TRBJ1-6, with D possibly matching TRBD1 (6 bases). Germline V gives CDR1 MNHEY, CDR2 SVGAGI. With 5 bases removed from V and 7 bases from J, the gap between germline ends came to 9 bases. The CDR3 runs to 13 residues. CDR3 in DNA: TGTGCCAGCAGTCGGACAGCGAATTCACCCCTCCACTTT. Translated: CASSRTANSPLHF.

The rearrangement links TRBV6-5 to TRBJ1-4; maybe TRBD1 (5 bases). The V gene's germline CDR1 is MNHEY and CDR2 SVGAGI. Trimming took 9 bases from V and 0 from J, leaving 11 bases between them. CDR3 length: 14 residues. CDR3 bases: TGTGCCAGTCAGGGTGGGGCAACTAATGAAAAACTGTTTTTT. It encodes CASQGGATNEKLFF.

The chain couples TRBV24-1 to TRBJ2-2, with 12 positions matching TRBD2. The CDR3 has 17 amino acids. CDR1 is KGHDR, CDR2 SFDVKD, per germline. V lost 2 bases to trimming and J lost 3 bases; unmatched junction nucleotides: 3. The CDR3 loop is CATSDSLAGGHTGELFF. In DNA, the CDR3 is TGTGCCACCAGTGATTCACTAGCGGGGGGACACACCGGGGAGCTGTTTTTT.

In this sample, this clone turned up a few times. V gene TRBV7-9 combines with J gene TRBJ2-7; 7 bases match TRBD1. Germline V gene data show CDR1 as SEHNR and CDR2 as FQNEAQ (reference sequence). The CDR3 covers 14 residues. Unmatched junction bases numbered 6, after V lost 3 bases and J lost 4 bases. The CDR3 region is CASSFLGQFYEQYF. The CDR3 DNA is TGTGCCAGCAGCTTCTTGGGACAGTTTTACGAGCAGTACTTC.

The chain couples TRBV28 to TRBJ1-2; TRBD1 matches at 7 bases. The V gene's germline CDR1 is MDHEN and CDR2 SYDVKM. This CDR3 spans 13 amino acids. V was pared by 7 bases and J by 8 bases, with 10 bases of the junction left unmatched. The CDR3 protein is CASIMTGNGGYTF. CDR3 in DNA: TGTGCCAGCATTATGACAGGGAATGGGGGCTACACCTTC.